This TCR beta chain emerged from a study of blood T cell repertoires in COVID-19. Study as a whole: From the United States, Italy and Spain came samples of acute and convalescent COVID-19.

Patients in Seattle were enrolled during active infection, then followed longitudinally. Germline CDR1 and CDR2: DFQATT and SNEGSKA (reference sequence). With V trimmed by 6 bases and J by 2 bases, 1 base remained unmatched. CDR3 length equals 11 residues. In the original analysis: Estimation of nucleated cell counts was performed using reference gene primer amplification. Measured with immunoSEQ multiplex PCR; TCRdb has only the in-frame clones, and not every one. Clonal size and the V and J genes are those of that table, whereas D and trimming came from the DNA. Of around 70,000 clones in the sample, 65% to 85% were seen once.

The chain uses TRBV20-1 and TRBJ2-7; TRBD2 agrees at 7 bases. Sequencing input: peripheral blood. The receptor's source is a man in his fifties or sixties with COVID-19, enrolled during active disease. In DNA, the CDR3 is TGCAGTGCAGGACTAGCCTACGAGCAGTACTTC. Translating gives CSAGLAYEQYF.